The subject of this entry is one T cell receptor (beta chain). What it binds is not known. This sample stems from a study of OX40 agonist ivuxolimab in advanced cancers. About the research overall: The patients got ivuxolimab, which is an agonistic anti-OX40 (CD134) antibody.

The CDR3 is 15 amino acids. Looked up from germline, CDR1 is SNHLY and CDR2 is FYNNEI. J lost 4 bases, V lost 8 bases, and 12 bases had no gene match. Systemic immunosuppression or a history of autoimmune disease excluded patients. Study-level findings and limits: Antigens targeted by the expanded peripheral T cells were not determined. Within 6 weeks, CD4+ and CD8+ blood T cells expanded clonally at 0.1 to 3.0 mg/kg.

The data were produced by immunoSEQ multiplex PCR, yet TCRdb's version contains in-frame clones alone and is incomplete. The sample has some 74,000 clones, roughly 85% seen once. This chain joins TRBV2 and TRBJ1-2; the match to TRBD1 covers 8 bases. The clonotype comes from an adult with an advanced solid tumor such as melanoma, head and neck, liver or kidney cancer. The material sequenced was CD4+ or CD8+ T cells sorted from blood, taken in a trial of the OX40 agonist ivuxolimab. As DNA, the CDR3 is TGTGCCAGCGCAGGGATCGGACAGGGCGCCTATGGCTACACCTTC. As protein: CASAGIGQGAYGYTF.